Listed below are T cell receptor beta chains from one sample, sequenced in a study of technical replicates of blood from several donors. The table came from immunoSEQ multiplex PCR; TCRdb's copy has only in-frame clones and leaves some out. The top ten hold less than 0.5% of the sample, which has under 95,000 clones, roughly 90% seen once. Sequenced: T cells isolated from PBMCs. The receptors were sampled from a human donor in good health. Both conserved end residues are part of each CDR3. A D gene is named only where the DNA matches it firmly. Clone size is shown for a subset of rows, as once, few, many or a class of expanded clone.

d_gene: .
j_gene: TRBJ2-3
abundance: .
v_gene: TRBV7-2
CDR3nt: TGTGCCAGCAGCCGTATGGACACAAATACGCAGTATTTT
CDR3aa: CASSRMDTNTQYF

d_gene: TRBD1
j_gene: TRBJ2-7
abundance: .
v_gene: TRBV19
CDR3nt: TGTGCCAGTAGTCGGGACAGGGATGCCTACGAGCAGTACTTC
CDR3aa: CASSRDRDAYEQYF

d_gene: .
j_gene: TRBJ1-5
abundance: .
v_gene: TRBV2
CDR3nt: TGTGCCAGCAGTGACCAGGGTGGAAATCAGCCCCAGCATTTT
CDR3aa: CASSDQGGNQPQHF

d_gene: .
j_gene: TRBJ2-7
abundance: once
v_gene: TRBV28
CDR3nt: TGTGCCAGCAGTTCGGCCAGCGGTCAAGTCCACGAGCAGTACTTC
CDR3aa: CASSSASGQVHEQYF

d_gene: .
j_gene: TRBJ1-5
abundance: .
v_gene: TRBV7-8
CDR3nt: TGTGCCAGCAGTCCTACAGGGATTAATCAGCCCCAGCATTTT
CDR3aa: CASSPTGINQPQHF

d_gene: TRBD1
j_gene: TRBJ1-1
abundance: .
v_gene: TRBV11-3
CDR3nt: TGTGCCAGCAGCCGGGACAGTTACACTGAAGCTTTCTTT
CDR3aa: CASSRDSYTEAFF

d_gene: .
j_gene: TRBJ1-2
abundance: .
v_gene: TRBV9
CDR3nt: TGTGCCAGCAGCGTAGGAACAGGGAGCGGCTACACCTTC
CDR3aa: CASSVGTGSGYTF

d_gene: .
j_gene: TRBJ1-1
abundance: .
v_gene: TRBV15
CDR3nt: TGTGCCACCAGCAGAACACTCGGGGGATACACTGAAGCTTTCTTT
CDR3aa: CATSRTLGGYTEAFF

d_gene: TRBD2
j_gene: TRBJ2-7
abundance: .
v_gene: TRBV9
CDR3nt: TGTGCCAGCAGCGTAGCGGGAGGCACCTACGAGCAGTACTTC
CDR3aa: CASSVAGGTYEQYF

d_gene: .
j_gene: TRBJ2-7
abundance: .
v_gene: TRBV4-1
CDR3nt: TGCGCCAGCAGCCACCTAACTATTCCCTACGAGCAGTACTTC
CDR3aa: CASSHLTIPYEQYF

d_gene: TRBD2
j_gene: TRBJ2-1
abundance: few
v_gene: TRBV19
CDR3nt: TGTGCCAGTAGTATTCTAGAACTAGCGGCAAATGAGCAGTTCTTC
CDR3aa: CASSILELAANEQFF

d_gene: .
j_gene: TRBJ2-7
abundance: .
v_gene: TRBV5-1
CDR3nt: TGCGCCAGCAGCTTGGTTCAGGGTTACGAGCAGTACTTC
CDR3aa: CASSLVQGYEQYF